A selection of T cell receptor beta chains follows, all from one sample in a study of blood T cell repertoires in COVID-19. This table comes from immunoSEQ multiplex PCR, and its TCRdb copy is limited to in-frame clones, with some not included. The table has fewer than 90,000 clones, almost 90% seen once; the top ten hold 1.9%. Sequenced input: peripheral blood. These receptors all stem from a woman at least 80 years old with active or convalescent COVID-19. The CDR3 runs from the conserved cysteine through the conserved F or W. A D gene is named only where the DNA matches it firmly. The size of a clone is reported for some rows only, either as once, few or many, or as a class for expanded clones.

TRBV30,TRBJ2-7,TRBD1,.,CAWNPGQDSYEQYF,TGTGCCTGGAATCCGGGACAGGACTCCTACGAGCAGTACTTC
TRBV10-2,TRBJ1-2,.,medium-sized,CASTGDPINYGYTF,TGCGCCAGCACGGGGGACCCTATTAACTATGGCTACACCTTC
TRBV7-2,TRBJ2-1,TRBD2,.,CASRPRELAHDEQFF,TGTGCCAGCAGGCCTCGTGAACTAGCGCACGATGAGCAGTTCTTC
TRBV5-1,TRBJ1-2,TRBD1,.,CASSSSSGGLQYGYTF,TGCGCCAGCAGCTCCTCCTCAGGGGGACTGCAGTATGGCTACACCTTC
TRBV2,TRBJ2-1,TRBD2,.,CASSPTTSGGAAEQFF,TGTGCCAGCAGTCCCACGACTAGCGGGGGGGCGGCTGAGCAGTTCTTC
TRBV9,TRBJ2-7,.,.,CASSPGQTLIYEQYF,TGTGCCAGCAGCCCCGGCCAGACTCTTATCTACGAGCAGTACTTC
TRBV6-6,TRBJ2-3,TRBD1,.,CASTRGLGTDTQYF,TGTGCCAGCACCAGGGGGCTGGGGACAGATACGCAGTATTTT
TRBV5-1,TRBJ2-5,TRBD2,.,CASSLAGGTSGGPQYF,TGCGCCAGCAGCTTGGCCGGGGGGACTAGCGGGGGGCCCCAGTACTTC
TRBV12-5,TRBJ2-3,TRBD2,few,CASGPQRDRADTQYF,TGTGCTAGTGGACCTCAGCGGGATCGTGCAGATACGCAGTATTTT
TRBV7-8,TRBJ2-1,TRBD2,.,CASSLRRGTRTSGYNEQFF,TGTGCCAGCAGCTTACGGCGGGGAACGAGGACTAGCGGGTACAATGAGCAGTTCTTC
TRBV29-1,TRBJ1-1,TRBD1,.,CSVVGRQGTNTEAFF,TGCAGCGTTGTCGGAAGACAGGGGACGAACACTGAAGCTTTCTTT
TRBV5-4,TRBJ2-3,.,.,CASSRSSTDTQYF,TGTGCCAGCAGCCGGAGCAGCACAGATACGCAGTATTTT
TRBV6-2/TRBV6-3,TRBJ2-5,TRBD1,.,CASSYIWGTGARETQYF,TGTGCCAGCAGTTATATTTGGGGGACAGGGGCGAGAGAGACCCAGTACTTC
TRBV25-1,TRBJ2-3,TRBD2,.,CASSEPGTSGTDTQYF,TGTGCCAGCAGTGAGCCTGGGACTAGCGGCACAGATACGCAGTATTTT
TRBV4-3,TRBJ1-4,TRBD1,.,CASSQDWTGARAEKLFF,TGCGCCAGCAGCCAAGACTGGACAGGGGCGAGGGCTGAAAAACTGTTTTTT
TRBV2,TRBJ2-7,TRBD1,.,CASSGQGVRYEQYF,TGTGCCAGCAGTGGGCAGGGGGTAAGGTACGAGCAGTACTTC
TRBV19,TRBJ1-2,TRBD1,.,CASSPQGESYGYTF,TGTGCCAGTAGTCCCCAGGGGGAGTCCTATGGCTACACCTTC
TRBV5-4,TRBJ1-2,TRBD1,.,CASSPGGKQGSDGYTF,TGTGCCAGCAGCCCAGGGGGGAAACAGGGAAGTGATGGCTACACCTTC
TRBV5-3,TRBJ2-7,.,.,CARSRGLYWSYEQYF,TGTGCCAGAAGCCGAGGGCTTTACTGGTCCTACGAGCAGTACTTC
TRBV14,TRBJ2-5,.,.,CASSIQETQYF,TGTGCCAGCAGTATCCAAGAGACCCAGTACTTC
TRBV5-1,TRBJ2-1,TRBD2,once,CASSLTGTSSLYNEQFF,TGCGCCAGCAGCCTGACCGGGACTAGCAGCCTCTACAATGAGCAGTTCTTC
TRBV5-4,TRBJ1-1,TRBD1,.,CASSSGTGAMSTEAFF,TGTGCCAGCAGCTCCGGGACAGGGGCGATGAGCACTGAAGCTTTCTTT
TRBV5-1,TRBJ2-1,.,.,CASSLATGGPDEQFF,TGCGCCAGCAGCTTGGCCACCGGGGGGCCTGATGAGCAGTTCTTC
TRBV3-1/TRBV3-2,TRBJ2-2,.,.,CASSQWGEENTGELFF,TGTGCCAGCAGCCAGTGGGGGGAAGAAAACACCGGGGAGCTGTTTTTT
TRBV19,TRBJ1-3,.,.,CASSIPGGFGNTIYF,TGTGCCAGTAGTATCCCGGGGGGCTTTGGAAACACCATATATTTT
TRBV9,TRBJ1-3,TRBD1,.,CASSGDREQGNTIYF,TGTGCCAGCAGCGGGGACAGGGAACAAGGAAACACCATATATTTT
TRBV27,TRBJ2-5,TRBD1,.,CASSSQGARGETQYF,TGTGCCAGCAGTTCACAGGGGGCGCGGGGAGAGACCCAGTACTTC